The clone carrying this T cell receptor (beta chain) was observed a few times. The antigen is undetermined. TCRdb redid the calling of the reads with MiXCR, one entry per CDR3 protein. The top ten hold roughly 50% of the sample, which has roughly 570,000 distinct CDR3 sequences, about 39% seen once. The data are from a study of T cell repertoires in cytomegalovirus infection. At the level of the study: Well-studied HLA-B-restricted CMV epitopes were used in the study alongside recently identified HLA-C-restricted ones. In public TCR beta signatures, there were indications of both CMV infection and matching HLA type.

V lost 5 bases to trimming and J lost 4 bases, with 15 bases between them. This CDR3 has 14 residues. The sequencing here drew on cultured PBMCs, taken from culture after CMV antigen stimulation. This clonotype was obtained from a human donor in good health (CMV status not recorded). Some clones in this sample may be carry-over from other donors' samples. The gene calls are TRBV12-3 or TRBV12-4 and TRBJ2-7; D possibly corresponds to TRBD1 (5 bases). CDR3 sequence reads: CASSPRQPGYEQYF. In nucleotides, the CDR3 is TGTGCCAGCAGTCCGAGACAGCCTGGGTACGAGCAGTACTTC.